These T cell receptor beta chains were read from a single sample in a study of T cells in localized non-small cell lung cancer. The method was immunoSEQ multiplex PCR; TCRdb's version includes in-frame clones alone and lacks a portion of them. Of tens of thousands of clones in the sample, about 87% are singletons; the top ten hold around 3.4%. This specimen consisted of peripheral blood, obtained before any cancer treatment. The receptors were sampled from a man between 18 and 49 years old with stage I lung adenocarcinoma. CDR3s include the opening cysteine and the closing phenylalanine or tryptophan. Each record gives: J gene, clone size, V gene, CDR3 protein. Where a row states a size, it is once, few, many or the class of an expanded clone; other rows omit it.

TRBJ2-7 - TRBV4-2 CASSQETSYYEQYF
TRBJ1-3 - TRBV5-6 CASSWGQTTGNTIYF
TRBJ2-2 - TRBV7-6 CASTLSGGTTGELFF
TRBJ1-2 - TRBV6-1 CASGAGWVGYTF
TRBJ1-1 - TRBV30 CAWRQVYTEAFF
TRBJ2-1 - TRBV5-1 CASSTPGGIYNEQFF
TRBJ2-7 - TRBV19 CASAEQAFSSYEQYF
TRBJ1-2 - TRBV6-5 CASTRTGGTYGYTF
TRBJ2-1 - TRBV6-6 CASRALPPLGEQFF
TRBJ2-5 - TRBV4-1 CASSQDERGGGETQYF
TRBJ1-2 - TRBV5-4 CASSLGGQQGGYTF
TRBJ2-7 - TRBV11-2 CASSSSRNRQYF
TRBJ2-2 - TRBV5-4 CASSPGTGPGELFF
TRBJ2-1 - TRBV7-9 CASSSTLGNEQFF
TRBJ2-7 - TRBV18 CASFSFRVGRVGSPIYEQYF
TRBJ2-7 - TRBV28 CASRTPGQGASYEQYF
TRBJ1-1 - TRBV4-1 CASSQHPGRMNTEAFF
TRBJ2-4 - TRBV5-1 CASSLGRDANIQYF
TRBJ2-3 - TRBV14 CASSQDSGPWQGTDTQYF
TRBJ1-1 once TRBV9 CASSVSTFSEAFF
TRBJ1-1 - TRBV2 CASSETQGLNTEAFF
TRBJ1-1 - TRBV7-2 CASKNRLTEAFF
TRBJ1-3 - TRBV19 CASSIGASSGNTIYF
TRBJ2-5 - TRBV11-1 CASSPGGAWEAQYF
TRBJ2-5 - TRBV14 CASSSIGGAETQYF
TRBJ1-2 - TRBV7-2 CASSLERGGRGYTF
TRBJ1-2 - TRBV7-9 CASSLAGSYGYTF
TRBJ2-1 few TRBV7-2 CASSLTETGDFYNEQFF
TRBJ2-3 - TRBV7-5 CVRSRRRTGGLRQPDTQYF
TRBJ2-1 - TRBV25-1 CASSEPGLGGVNEQFF
TRBJ1-2 - TRBV6-5 CASRPRESYGYTF
TRBJ2-5 - TRBV27 CASSLTAHQETQYF
TRBJ1-2 - TRBV6-5 CASSYGQGNYGYTF
TRBJ2-3 - TRBV28 CASSLLDTQYF
TRBJ2-3 - TRBV27 CASSSLRDTQYF
TRBJ1-1 - TRBV19 CASSLPPRTGVNTEAFF
TRBJ1-3 - TRBV28 CASSFNSAIYISGNTIYF
TRBJ1-6 - TRBV7-8 CASSFLSPGGNSPLHF
TRBJ1-5 - TRBV6-5 CASSISGDQPQHF
TRBJ1-2 - TRBV6-6 CASSYPPGREYTF
TRBJ1-2 - TRBV5-4 CASSLGQTLNYGYTF
TRBJ1-1 few TRBV7-6 CASSLVTYFNTEAFF
TRBJ1-6 - TRBV19 CASRWGESPLHF
TRBJ1-5 - TRBV18 CASSPRTGADQPQHF
TRBJ1-2 - TRBV27 CASSPLAGVNYGYTF
TRBJ2-7 - TRBV5-1 CASSLGIKYEQYF
TRBJ1-4 - TRBV27 CASSLSLGQTNEKLFF
TRBJ1-1 - TRBV7-9 CASSPYQGQVNTEAFF
TRBJ1-5 - TRBV7-2 CASTLYSNQPQHF
TRBJ2-6 - TRBV5-4 CASTRQGAGSGANVLTF
TRBJ2-7 - TRBV7-2 CASSYKGDTFPYEQYF
TRBJ2-6 - TRBV19 CASKFGISGANVLTF
TRBJ1-6 - TRBV19 CASSIETGYNSPLHF
TRBJ2-2 - TRBV19 CASMVGTNTGELFF
TRBJ1-6 - TRBV7-2 CASSLASSSLYLFQSPLHF